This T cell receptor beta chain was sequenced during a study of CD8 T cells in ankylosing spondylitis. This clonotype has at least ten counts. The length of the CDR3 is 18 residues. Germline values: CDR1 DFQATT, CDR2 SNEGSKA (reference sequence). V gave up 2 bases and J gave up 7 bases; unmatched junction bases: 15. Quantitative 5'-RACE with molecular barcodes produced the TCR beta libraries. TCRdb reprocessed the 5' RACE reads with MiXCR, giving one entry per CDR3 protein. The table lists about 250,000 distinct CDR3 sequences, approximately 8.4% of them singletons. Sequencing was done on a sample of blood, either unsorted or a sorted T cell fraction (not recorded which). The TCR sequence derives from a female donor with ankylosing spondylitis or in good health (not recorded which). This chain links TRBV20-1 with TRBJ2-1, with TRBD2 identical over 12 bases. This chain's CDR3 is CSARPNSFPGLAGNEQFF. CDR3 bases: TGCAGTGCTAGACCCAATTCCTTCCCGGGACTAGCGGGTAATGAGCAGTTCTTC.